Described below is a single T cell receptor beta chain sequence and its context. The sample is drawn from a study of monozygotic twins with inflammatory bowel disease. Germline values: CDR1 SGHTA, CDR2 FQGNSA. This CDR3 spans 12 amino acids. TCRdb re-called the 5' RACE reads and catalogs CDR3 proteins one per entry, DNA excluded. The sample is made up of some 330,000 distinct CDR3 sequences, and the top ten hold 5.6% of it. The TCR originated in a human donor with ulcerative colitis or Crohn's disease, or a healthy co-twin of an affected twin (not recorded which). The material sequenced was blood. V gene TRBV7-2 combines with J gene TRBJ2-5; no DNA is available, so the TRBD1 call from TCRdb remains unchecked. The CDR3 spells CASSFPEETQYF.